These 14 T cell receptor beta chains share one sample of origin, sequenced in a study of blood T cell repertoires in COVID-19. Sequenced by immunoSEQ multiplex PCR; TCRdb stores in-frame clones only, minus some. The table records about 190,000 clones, 88% of them present only once. The sequencing sample was made of peripheral blood. These receptors were taken from a man aged 18-30 years with active or convalescent COVID-19.

The V and J genes are TRBV5-1 and TRBJ1-5; D possibly corresponds to TRBD1 (6 bases). The germline V gene encodes CDR1 SGHRS and CDR2 YFSETQ. The length of the CDR3 is 15 residues. Trimming took 0 bases from V and 0 from J, leaving 7 bases between them. CDR3 region: CASSLGTDSNQPQHF. The CDR3, as DNA: TGCGCCAGCAGCTTGGGGACAGATAGCAATCAGCCCCAGCATTTT.

This clone was counted only a few times. The chain is built from TRBV6-5 and TRBJ1-5; no clear D gene. Germline values: CDR1 MNHEY, CDR2 SVGAGI. The CDR3 is made up of 14 amino acids. Trimming shortened V by 5 bases and J by 1 base, and 9 bases separated the two germline ends. The CDR3 is CASSNFPSNQPQHF. The CDR3 DNA sequence: TGTGCCAGCAGTAATTTCCCGAGCAATCAGCCCCAGCATTTT.

The chain links TRBV5-6 to TRBJ1-2; no firm D call. Germline CDR1 reads SGHDT; CDR2 reads YYEEEE. V lost 2 bases to trimming and J lost 4 bases, with 9 bases between them. The length of the CDR3 is 13 residues. The CDR3 DNA sequence: TGTGCCAGCAGCTTCGAAGCCGGCTATGGCTACACCTTC. It yields the protein CASSFEAGYGYTF.

About this clone: The same CDR3 is also encoded by other DNA sequences in this sample. The chain links TRBV9 to TRBJ1-1, with D unclear. This CDR3 has 13 amino acids. V was pared by 2 bases and J by 1 base, with 6 bases between. CDR1 and CDR2 (germline): SGDLS, YYNGEE. CDR3 in DNA: TGTGCCAGCAGCGTCACCGGGAACACTGAAGCTTTCTTT. It yields the protein CASSVTGNTEAFF.

The V call is TRBV5-1, the J call TRBJ2-7, with 9 bases identical to TRBD1. Germline V lookup: CDR1 SGHRS, CDR2 YFSETQ. This CDR3 is 16 amino acids long. The V and J ends lost 4 bases and 5 bases, in that order; junction bases with no gene match: 13. CDR3 amino acids: CASSQGNFRTGDEQYF. The DNA of the CDR3 is TGCGCCAGCAGCCAGGGGAATTTTCGGACAGGGGACGAGCAGTACTTC.

This clone was found once. The genes are TRBV25-1 and TRBJ1-5; D might be TRBD1 (5 bases). Germline lookup yields CDR1 MGHDK and CDR2 SYGVNS. V lost 9 bases and J lost 8, with 23 bases in between. The CDR3 is 15 amino acids. CDR3 nucleotide sequence: TGTGCCAGTCCCGATGATGCAGGGATTATTGAGCCCCAGCATTTT. Encoded protein: CASPDDAGIIEPQHF.

The chain carries TRBV2 and TRBJ2-7; D remains ambiguous. The CDR3 runs to 13 residues. Trimming cost V 8 bases and J 6 bases, with 17 bases left between them. Germline CDR1 and CDR2: SNHLY and FYNNEI. CDR3 protein: CASGRTFLSEQYF. The CDR3 DNA sequence: TGTGCCAGCGGGCGAACCTTTCTAAGCGAGCAGTACTTC.

The chain uses TRBV15 and TRBJ1-2; D is undetermined. Deletions cut 2 bases from V and 1 base from J, with 8 bases between. The CDR3 is 14 residues long. Germline CDR1 is LNHNV and CDR2 is YYDKDF (reference sequence). The CDR3 DNA reads as TGTGCCACCAGCAGAACCCCCAGTAACTATGGCTACACCTTC. It yields the protein CATSRTPSNYGYTF. The full variable domain, its missing parts supplied by reference TRBV15 and TRBJ1-2, is DAMVIQNPRYQVTQFGKPVTLSCSQTLNHNVMYWYQQKSSQAPKLLFHYYDKDFNNEADTPDNFQSRRPNTSFCFLDIRSPGLGDTAMYLCATSRTPSNYGYTFGSGTRLTVV.

The chain carries TRBV12-3 or TRBV12-4 and TRBJ1-4; a possible D gene is TRBD1 (5 bases). V was shortened by 6 bases and J by 12 bases, with 14 bases between the two germline ends. This CDR3 contains 12 residues. The CDR3 DNA reads as TGTGCCAGCAGGGTGACAGCCGGGCAACTGTTTTTT. Protein: CASRVTAGQLFF.

The chain joins TRBV6-2 or TRBV6-3 to TRBJ1-6, with D unresolved. Germline CDR1 is MNHEY and CDR2 is SVGEGT. Between the trimmed V and J ends, which lost 2 bases and 10 bases, there was a span of 12 bases. The CDR3 totals 14 residues. The DNA for the CDR3 is TGTGCCAGCAGTTACACGGATGCAGGCTCACCCCTCCACTTT. It yields the protein CASSYTDAGSPLHF.

V and J are TRBV12-1 and TRBJ2-7; TRBD2 is taken as the D call from the table, unchecked against the DNA. TRBV12-1 is reported as a pseudogene. The CDR3 contains 14 residues. CDR3 protein: CASSLAQNYLEQYF. The CDR3 DNA reads as TGTGCCAGCAGCCTTGCCCAGAACTACTTAGAGCAGTACTTC.

The chain employs TRBV6-6 and TRBJ2-3; D is undetermined. Germline V CDR1 and CDR2: MNHNY, SVGAGI (reference sequence). CDR3 length equals 14 residues. With 6 bases removed from V and 3 bases from J, the gap between germline ends came to 13 bases. The CDR3 bases are TGTGCCAGCAGAACTCTCCTCCTTACAGATACGCAGTATTTT. This codes for CASRTLLLTDTQYF.

V gene TRBV5-1 combines with J gene TRBJ2-1, with TRBD2 matching over 7 bases. The germline gives CDR1 SGHRS, CDR2 YFSETQ. This CDR3 region has 15 residues. The ends lost 1 base at V and 8 bases at J; junction bases unmatched: 9. CDR3 sequence reads: CASSLTAGERDEQFF. CDR3 DNA: TGCGCCAGCAGCTTGACTGCGGGAGAAAGGGATGAGCAGTTCTTC.

The V and J genes are TRBV9 and TRBJ2-3, with 14 nucleotides matching TRBD2. CDR3 length: 18 residues. CDR1 SGDLS and CDR2 YYNGEE come from the germline V gene. V was clipped by 3 bases and J by 5 bases; unmatched bases: 11. The CDR3 DNA reads TGTGCCAGCAGCGGGACCAAGACTAGCGGGGGGGTGAGAGATACGCAGTATTTT. It yields the protein CASSGTKTSGGVRDTQYF.